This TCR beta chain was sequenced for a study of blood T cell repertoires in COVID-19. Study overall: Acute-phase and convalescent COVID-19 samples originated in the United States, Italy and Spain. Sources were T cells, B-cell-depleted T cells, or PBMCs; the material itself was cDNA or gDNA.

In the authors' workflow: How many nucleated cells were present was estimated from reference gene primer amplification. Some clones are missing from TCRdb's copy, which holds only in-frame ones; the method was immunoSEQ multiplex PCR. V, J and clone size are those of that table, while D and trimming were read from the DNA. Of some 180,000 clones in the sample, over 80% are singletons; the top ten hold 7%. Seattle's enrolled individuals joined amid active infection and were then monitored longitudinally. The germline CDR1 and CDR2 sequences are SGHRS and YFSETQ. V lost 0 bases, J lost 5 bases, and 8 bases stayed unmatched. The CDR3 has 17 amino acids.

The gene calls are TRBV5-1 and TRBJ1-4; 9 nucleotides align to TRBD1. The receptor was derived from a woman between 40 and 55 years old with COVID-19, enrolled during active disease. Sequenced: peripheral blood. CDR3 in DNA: TGCGCCAGCAGCTTGGTGGGACAGGGTCCCGCCAATGAAAAACTGTTTTTT. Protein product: CASSLVGQGPANEKLFF. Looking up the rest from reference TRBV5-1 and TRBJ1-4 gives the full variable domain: KAGVTQTPRYLIKTRGQQVTLSCSPISGHRSVSWYQQTPGQGLQFLFEYFSETQRNKGNFPGRFSGRQFSNSRSEMNVSTLELGDSALYLCASSLVGQGPANEKLFFGSGTQLSVL.